Below are 28 T cell receptor beta chains sequenced from a single sample in a study of STAT3 mutations in large granular lymphocyte leukemia. Points from the study as a whole: Every T-LGLL patient had at least one immunodominant TCRbeta clonotype.

For these TCRs, the target antigens are not known. Using immunoSEQ multiplex PCR, the repertoire was profiled, and TCRdb retains in-frame clones only, with some absent. The sample comprises about 10,000 clones, roughly 91% of which are singletons, and approximately 34% rests with the top ten. Specimen: peripheral blood mononuclear cells. The source is a man in his sixties with T-cell large granular lymphocyte leukemia. Some clones in this sample may be carry-over from other donors' samples.

The chain has TRBV15 and TRBJ2-6; a weak D match, TRBD1 (6 bases). Germline CDR1 and CDR2: LNHNV and YYDKDF (reference sequence). This CDR3 comprises 16 residues. Trimming pared 5 bases from V and 8 bases from J, leaving 19 bases between. The DNA of the CDR3 is TGTGCCACCAGCTCCAAACAGGGAAATCTCCCCAACGTCCTGACTTTC. Encoded protein: CATSSKQGNLPNVLTF.

The chain employs TRBV5-4 and TRBJ1-2; 10 bases agree with TRBD1. The CDR3 contains 15 residues. Germline trimming cut 4 bases from V and 2 bases from J; bases unmatched to any gene: 5. CDR1 is SGHNT, CDR2 YYREEE, per germline (reference sequence). The CDR3 nucleotides are TGTGCCAGCAGCGGCGGACAGGGGGGAAACTATGGCTACACCTTC. It codes for CASSGGQGGNYGYTF.

This clone was seen more than once but under ten times. The rearrangement uses TRBV14 and TRBJ2-1; 7 nucleotides align to TRBD2. The CDR3 extends over 16 amino acids. Per the germline V gene, CDR1 is SGHDN and CDR2 is FVKESK. V lost 1 base to trimming and J lost 10 bases; unmatched junction nucleotides: 13. The CDR3 loop is CASSQGLAVPKGEQFF. CDR3 coding DNA: TGTGCCAGCAGCCAAGGGCTAGCGGTGCCCAAGGGGGAGCAGTTCTTC.

The genes are TRBV5-1 and TRBJ2-4; 9 bases line up with TRBD1. Trimming took 0 bases from V and 8 from J; bases not matched to a gene: 12. The germline V gene has CDR1 SGHRS and CDR2 YFSETQ. The CDR3 contains 17 residues. The CDR3 reads CASSLGGLQGARDIQYF. CDR3 bases: TGCGCCAGCAGCTTGGGCGGATTACAGGGGGCAAGGGACATTCAGTACTTC.

This clone was seen more than once but under ten times. The chain joins TRBV7-9 to TRBJ1-2, with D hard to call. CDR1 SEHNR and CDR2 FQNEAQ come from the germline V gene (reference sequence). V was clipped by 1 base and J by 7 bases, with 16 bases between them. This CDR3 has 15 amino acids. CDR3 protein: CASSLVVSSPSGYTF. Written as DNA, the CDR3 is TGTGCCAGCAGCTTAGTTGTGTCTTCCCCCTCTGGCTACACCTTC.

CDR3 nucleotide sequence: TGTGCCAGCAGTTACGAGGCACCCAGAAGCAATCAGCCCCAGCATTTT. Protein: CASSYEAPRSNQPQHF. The chain recombines TRBV6-5 with TRBJ1-5; D is unclear. Germline CDR1 MNHEY, CDR2 SVGAGI. The ends were cut back, 2 bases at V and 1 base at J, with 12 bases in the middle. The CDR3 is 16 residues long.

The chain uses TRBV5-8 and TRBJ2-7; 9 nucleotides match TRBD1. CDR1 is SGHTS and CDR2 is YDEGEE in the germline V gene. Unmatched junction bases numbered 7, after V lost 4 bases and J lost 2 bases. The CDR3 loop spans 15 amino acids. The CDR3 bases are TGTGCCAGCAGCATCCCGGGACAGGGAGCCTACGAGCAGTACTTC. As protein: CASSIPGQGAYEQYF.

This sequence joins TRBV5-6 and TRBJ2-7; D is unclear. Trimming pared 0 bases from V and 6 bases from J, leaving 4 bases between. The V gene's germline CDR1 is SGHDT and CDR2 YYEEEE. The CDR3 length is 11 residues. The CDR3 spells CASSLEIEQYF. The CDR3 nucleotides read TGTGCCAGCAGCTTGGAGATCGAGCAGTACTTC.

This clone was seen just once. This chain uses TRBV6-5 with TRBJ2-6; D may correspond to TRBD1 or TRBD2 (5 bases each). The germline gives CDR1 MNHEY, CDR2 SVGAGI. Trimming stripped 0 bases from V and 2 bases from J, with 8 bases between. This CDR3 comprises 16 residues. The CDR3 region is CASSYSMGAGANVLTF. CDR3 DNA: TGTGCCAGCAGTTACTCGATGGGGGCTGGGGCCAACGTCCTGACTTTC.

The chain combines TRBV9 with TRBJ2-3; either TRBD1 or TRBD2 may fit D (5 bases each). This CDR3 contains 17 residues. Trimming stripped 3 bases from V and 6 bases from J, with 23 bases between. Per germline, CDR1 SGDLS and CDR2 YYNGEE. This CDR3 is CASSAQVVWGSRDTQYF. The DNA of the CDR3 is TGTGCCAGCAGCGCCCAGGTAGTATGGGGGTCAAGGGATACGCAGTATTTT.

V and J are TRBV5-1 and TRBJ1-2; possible D gene TRBD1, 5 bases. Per the germline V gene, CDR1 is SGHRS and CDR2 is YFSETQ. The CDR3 spans 14 residues. The ends were cut back, 5 bases at V and 2 bases at J, with 13 bases in the middle. Written as DNA, the CDR3 is TGCGCCAGCAGGGAAGAGGGGCGAAACTATGGCTACACCTTC. Translating gives CASREEGRNYGYTF.

The chain links TRBV27 to TRBJ2-1, with 11 bases that match TRBD2. The V gene's germline CDR1 is MNHEY and CDR2 SMNVEV (reference sequence). The CDR3 runs 16 residues. Unmatched junction bases numbered 11, after V lost 5 bases and J lost 8 bases. CDR3 residues: CASSAIGLAGGDEQFF. In DNA form, the CDR3 reads TGTGCCAGCAGTGCGATAGGACTAGCGGGCGGAGATGAGCAGTTCTTC.

This chain uses TRBV11-2 with TRBJ1-1; TRBD1 aligns across 7 bases. Trimming at V came to 1 base and at J to 1 base, leaving 12 bases not matched to a gene. The CDR3 sequence is 18 residues long. The V gene's germline CDR1 is SGHAT and CDR2 FQNNGV. This CDR3 reads CASSLVLGKGAKNTEAFF. CDR3 DNA sequence: TGTGCCAGCAGCTTAGTTCTGGGGAAGGGGGCAAAGAACACTGAAGCTTTCTTT.

This clone showed up just once. The CDR3 DNA follows: TGTGCCAGTAGTATAGAGGGGACAGTCTTCAACTATGGCTACACCTTC. It codes for CASSIEGTVFNYGYTF. The chain has TRBV19 and TRBJ1-2, with 7 bases that match TRBD1. The CDR3 sequence is 16 residues long. From germline, CDR1 is LNHDA and CDR2 SQIVND (reference sequence). The J segment lost 2 bases and the V segment lost 0 bases, leaving 6 bases of the junction unmatched.

CDR3: CASSKTGPNSPLHF. CDR3 coding DNA: TGTGCCAGCAGCAAGACAGGTCCCAATTCACCCCTCCACTTT. The genes are TRBV6-5 and TRBJ1-6; a weak D match, TRBD1 (6 bases). Trimming pared 6 bases from V and 7 bases from J, leaving 13 bases between. CDR1 is MNHEY and CDR2 is SVGAGI in the germline V gene. This CDR3 comprises 14 residues.

This clone was recorded a few times. The rearrangement links TRBV18 to TRBJ2-1, with D possibly being TRBD2 (6 bases). Deletions cut 4 bases from V and 7 bases from J, with 11 bases between. CDR3 length equals 13 residues. The germline V gene encodes CDR1 KGHSH and CDR2 LQKENI. The CDR3 nucleotides are TGTGCCAGCTCACGGGGACTTTTGAATGAGCAGTTCTTC. As protein: CASSRGLLNEQFF.

The chain is built from TRBV7-9 and TRBJ2-5, with D tentatively TRBD1 or TRBD2 (6 bases each). V lost 4 bases and J lost 5, with 11 bases in between. CDR1 and CDR2 from the germline V gene are SEHNR and FQNEAQ (reference sequence). This CDR3 contains 13 residues. The CDR3 reads CASSSQGRETQYF. CDR3 nucleotide sequence: TGTGCCAGCAGCTCCCAGGGGAGGGAGACCCAGTACTTC.

V and J are TRBV15 and TRBJ2-7; 8 positions match TRBD2. Germline CDR1 reads LNHNV; CDR2 reads YYDKDF (reference sequence). V was clipped by 1 base and J by 4 bases; unmatched bases: 3. This CDR3 is built from 14 residues. The CDR3 nucleotides are TGTGCCACCAGCAGAGGGACTAGCCAGTACGAGCAGTACTTC. Its protein is CATSRGTSQYEQYF.

The sample holds one count of this clone. The chain joins TRBV6-1 to TRBJ1-5, with D possibly matching TRBD1 (5 bases). CDR3 length equals 18 residues. Trimming took 3 bases from V and 3 from J, leaving 21 bases between them. Germline CDR1 reads MNHNS; CDR2 reads SASEGT. Here the CDR3 DNA reads TGTGCCAGCAGTGACCGTAGGGACGGCCCAGTGGTCAATCAGCCCCAGCATTTT. This sequence encodes CASSDRRDGPVVNQPQHF.

The table lists this clone with a count of one. This chain links TRBV4-3 with TRBJ1-5; D gene unclear. V was clipped by 0 bases and J by 7 bases, with 13 bases between them. Germline values: CDR1 LGHNA, CDR2 YSLEER. The CDR3 is made up of 15 amino acids. The CDR3 bases are TGCGCCAGCAGCCAAGAACACACCCTGGGCCAGCCCCAGCATTTT. It specifies CASSQEHTLGQPQHF.

V is TRBV7-2 and J is TRBJ2-3; 7 bases align to TRBD2. CDR3 size: 15 residues. With 4 bases clipped from V and 6 bases from J, the junction kept 10 bases outside the gene matches. Germline V gene sequence: CDR1 SGHTA, CDR2 FQGNSA. This CDR3 is CASSSGGGGRDTQYF. The CDR3 nucleotides read TGTGCCAGCAGCTCGGGGGGTGGGGGTCGGGATACGCAGTATTTT.

The chain carries TRBV5-1 and TRBJ2-7; 11 bases align to TRBD2. The CDR3 is 15 residues long. Germline V gene sequence: CDR1 SGHRS, CDR2 YFSETQ. J gave up 2 bases and V 5 bases, and 6 bases lay outside the gene matches. CDR3 bases: TGCGCCAGCAGTGATACTAGCGGGAGCACCTACGAGCAGTACTTC. Amino acids: CASSDTSGSTYEQYF.

By sample fraction, this clone is medium-sized. This chain's CDR3 is CASSDVAGGSYNEQFF. CDR3 nucleotide sequence: TGTGCCAGCAGTGACGTTGCGGGAGGCTCCTACAATGAGCAGTTCTTC. The rearrangement joins TRBV6-1 to TRBJ2-1; 8 bases line up with TRBD2. In germline, CDR1 is MNHNS, CDR2 SASEGT. The CDR3 is 16 amino acids. Unmatched junction bases numbered 4, after V lost 3 bases and J lost 0 bases.

V is TRBV5-6 and J is TRBJ2-5, with TRBD1 identical over 8 bases. The CDR3 loop spans 16 amino acids. The junction had 7 bases not matched to a gene; V was cut back by 3 bases and J by 0 bases. The germline V gene encodes CDR1 SGHDT and CDR2 YYEEEE. DNA for the CDR3: TGTGCCAGCAGCTCCCCGCGGACAGGGTACCAAGAGACCCAGTACTTC. Encoded protein: CASSSPRTGYQETQYF.

This clone occurred a few times. CDR3 DNA sequence: TGTGCCAGCAGGGGCGCAGGGGGCGCCCACAATGAGCAGTTCTTC. This codes for CASRGAGGAHNEQFF. The chain recombines TRBV6-1 with TRBJ2-1, with 8 bases lining up with TRBD1. CDR1 is MNHNS, CDR2 SASEGT, per germline. Trimming took 6 bases from V and 5 from J; bases not matched to a gene: 9. The CDR3 loop spans 15 amino acids.

V gene TRBV27 combines with J gene TRBJ2-7; D tentatively fits TRBD1 or TRBD2 (5 bases each). V lost 6 bases and J lost 4, with 19 bases in between. Germline assignment: CDR1 MNHEY and CDR2 SMNVEV (reference sequence). The CDR3 is 15 residues long. CDR3 protein: CASRLSGTDPYEQYF. DNA of the CDR3: TGTGCCAGCAGACTTTCCGGGACGGACCCTTACGAGCAGTACTTC.

The chain recombines TRBV11-1 with TRBJ2-2, with 9 bases fitting TRBD2. After removal of 4 bases from V and 7 bases from J, the junction contained 13 bases not matched to a gene. Germline values: CDR1 SGHAT, CDR2 FQDESV (reference sequence). The CDR3 loop spans 17 amino acids. The CDR3 coding sequence is TGTGCCAGCAGCTCCCCCGGGACTAGCAATACTCGCGGGGAGCTGTTTTTT. As protein: CASSSPGTSNTRGELFF. Supplemented by reference TRBV11-1 and TRBJ2-2, the full variable domain reads EAEVAQSPRYKITEKSQAVAFWCDPISGHATLYWYRQILGQGPELLVQFQDESVVDDSQLPKDRFSAERLKGVDSTLKIQPAELGDSAMYLCASSSPGTSNTRGELFFGEGSRLTVL.

The chain couples TRBV5-1 to TRBJ2-7; TRBD1 matches at 9 bases. V shed 5 bases, J shed 0 bases, and the junction held 3 bases outside the gene matches. CDR3 length: 14 amino acids. Germline V CDR1 and CDR2: SGHRS, YFSETQ. The CDR3 loop is CASSTGGYSYEQYF. DNA of the CDR3: TGCGCCAGCAGTACAGGGGGCTACTCCTACGAGCAGTACTTC.